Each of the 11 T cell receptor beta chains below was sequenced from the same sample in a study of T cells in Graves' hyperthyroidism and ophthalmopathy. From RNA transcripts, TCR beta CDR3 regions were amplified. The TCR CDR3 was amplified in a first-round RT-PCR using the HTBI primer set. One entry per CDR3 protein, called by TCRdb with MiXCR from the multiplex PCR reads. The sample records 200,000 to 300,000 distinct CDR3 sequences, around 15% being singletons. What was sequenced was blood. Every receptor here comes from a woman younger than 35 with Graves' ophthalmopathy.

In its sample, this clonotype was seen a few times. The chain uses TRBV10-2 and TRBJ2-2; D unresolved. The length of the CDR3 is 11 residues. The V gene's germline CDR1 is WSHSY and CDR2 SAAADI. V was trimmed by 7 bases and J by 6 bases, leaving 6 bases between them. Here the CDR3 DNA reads TGCGCCAGCATTCTGGCCGGGGAGCTGTTTTTT. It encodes CASILAGELFF.

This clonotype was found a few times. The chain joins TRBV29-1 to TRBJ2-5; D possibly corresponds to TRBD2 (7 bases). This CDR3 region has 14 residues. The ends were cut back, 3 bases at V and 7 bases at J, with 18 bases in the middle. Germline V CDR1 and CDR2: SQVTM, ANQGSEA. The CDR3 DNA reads TGCAGCGTTGAGCCCGCGGGGGCCGCTGGGACCCAGTACTTC. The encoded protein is CSVEPAGAAGTQYF.

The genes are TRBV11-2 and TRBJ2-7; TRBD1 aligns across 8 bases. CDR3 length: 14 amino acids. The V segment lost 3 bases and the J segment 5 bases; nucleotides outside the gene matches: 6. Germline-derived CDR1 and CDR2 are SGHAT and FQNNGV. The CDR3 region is CASSFRDRLHEQYF. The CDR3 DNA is TGTGCCAGCAGCTTCCGGGACAGGCTTCACGAGCAGTACTTC.

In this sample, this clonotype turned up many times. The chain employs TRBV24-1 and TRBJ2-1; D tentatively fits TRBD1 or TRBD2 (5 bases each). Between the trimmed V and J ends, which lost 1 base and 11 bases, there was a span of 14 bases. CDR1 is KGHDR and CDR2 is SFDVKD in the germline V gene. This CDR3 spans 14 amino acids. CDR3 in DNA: TGTGCCACCAGTGATTTAGGGCTCCGGGGCCAGCAGTTCTTC. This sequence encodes CATSDLGLRGQQFF.

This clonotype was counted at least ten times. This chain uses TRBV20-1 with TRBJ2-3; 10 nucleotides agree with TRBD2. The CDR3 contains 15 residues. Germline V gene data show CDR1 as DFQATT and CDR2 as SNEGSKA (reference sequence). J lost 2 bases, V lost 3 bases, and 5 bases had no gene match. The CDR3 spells CSASSLAGATDTQYF. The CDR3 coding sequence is TGCAGTGCTAGTAGTCTAGCGGGGGCCACAGATACGCAGTATTTT.

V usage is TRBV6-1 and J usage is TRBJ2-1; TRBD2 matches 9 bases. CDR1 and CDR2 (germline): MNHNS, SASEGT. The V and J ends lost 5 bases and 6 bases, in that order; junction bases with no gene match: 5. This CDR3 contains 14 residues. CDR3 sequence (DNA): TGTGCCAGCAGTCCGACTAGCGGATTCAATGAGCAGTTCTTC. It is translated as CASSPTSGFNEQFF.

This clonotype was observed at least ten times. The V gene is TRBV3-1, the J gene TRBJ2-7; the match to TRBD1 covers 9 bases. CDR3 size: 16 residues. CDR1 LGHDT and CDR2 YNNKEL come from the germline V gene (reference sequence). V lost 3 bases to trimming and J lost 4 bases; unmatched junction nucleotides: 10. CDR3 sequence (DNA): TGTGCCAGCAGCCACGAACCGGGACAGGGTGTGTACGAGCAGTACTTC. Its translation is CASSHEPGQGVYEQYF.

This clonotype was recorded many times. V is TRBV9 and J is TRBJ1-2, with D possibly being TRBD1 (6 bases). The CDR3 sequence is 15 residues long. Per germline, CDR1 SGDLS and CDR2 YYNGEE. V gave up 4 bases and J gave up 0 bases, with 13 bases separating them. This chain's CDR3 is CASSTWDTSNYGYTF. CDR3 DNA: TGTGCCAGCAGCACCTGGGACACCTCTAACTATGGCTACACCTTC. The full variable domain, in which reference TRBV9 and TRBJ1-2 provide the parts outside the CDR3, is DSGVTQTPKHLITATGQRVTLRCSPRSGDLSVYWYQQSLDQGLQFLIQYYNGEERAKGNILERFSAQQFPDLHSELNLSSLELGDSALYFCASSTWDTSNYGYTFGSGTRLTVV.

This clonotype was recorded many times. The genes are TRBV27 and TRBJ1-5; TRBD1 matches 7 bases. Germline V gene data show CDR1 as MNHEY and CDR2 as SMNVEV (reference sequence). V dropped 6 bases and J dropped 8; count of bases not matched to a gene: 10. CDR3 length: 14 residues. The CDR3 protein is CASRKQGPGEPQHF. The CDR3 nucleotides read TGTGCCAGCAGGAAACAGGGGCCTGGGGAGCCCCAGCATTTT.

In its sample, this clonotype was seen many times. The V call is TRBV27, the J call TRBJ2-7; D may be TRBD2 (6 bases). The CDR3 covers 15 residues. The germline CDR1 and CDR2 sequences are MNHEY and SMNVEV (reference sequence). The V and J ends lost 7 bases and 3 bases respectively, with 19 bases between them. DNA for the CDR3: TGTGCCAGCACCGCGAGCCCCGGGGGTTTCTACGAGCAGTACTTC. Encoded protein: CASTASPGGFYEQYF.

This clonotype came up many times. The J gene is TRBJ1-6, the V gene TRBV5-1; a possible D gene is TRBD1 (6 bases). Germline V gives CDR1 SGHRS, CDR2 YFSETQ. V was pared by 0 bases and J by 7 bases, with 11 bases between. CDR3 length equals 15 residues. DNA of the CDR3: TGCGCCAGCAGCTTGGCCCAGGGGTCCAATTCACCCCTCCACTTT. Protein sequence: CASSLAQGSNSPLHF.